One and the same sample provided the 5 T cell receptor beta chains below, sequenced in a study of T-cell memory formation after mild COVID-19. TCRdb ran MiXCR on the 5' RACE reads and lists one entry per CDR3 protein. Seen here are 300,000 to 400,000 distinct CDR3 sequences, over 10% observed once, and the top ten hold roughly a fifth. The sequenced material came from PBMCs or a T cell subset sorted from them (not recorded which). These TCRs come from a young man who had mild COVID-19 (a few samples of this study predate the infection). Cell type and time point are not known.

A few counts support this clonotype. The chain employs TRBV30 and TRBJ2-2, with D perhaps matching TRBD2 (5 bases). The CDR3 covers 13 residues. Germline values: CDR1 GTSNPN, CDR2 SVGIG (reference sequence). Between the trimmed V and J ends, which lost 5 bases and 2 bases, there was a span of 9 bases. The CDR3 sequence is CAWGEINTGELFF. The CDR3 DNA is TGTGCCTGGGGGGAGATTAACACCGGGGAGCTGTTTTTT.

This clonotype was recorded a few times. The V call is TRBV6-5, the J call TRBJ1-1; unclear D gene. CDR1 is MNHEY and CDR2 is SVGAGI in the germline V gene. Trimming stripped 2 bases from V and 0 bases from J, with 7 bases between. The CDR3 loop spans 14 amino acids. The CDR3 is CASSYAHLNTEAFF. In DNA form, the CDR3 reads TGTGCCAGCAGTTACGCGCATTTGAACACTGAAGCTTTCTTT.

This clonotype was found a few times. The J gene is TRBJ2-3, the V gene TRBV7-9, with D perhaps given as TRBD1 or TRBD2 (5 bases each). V lost 5 bases and J lost 10, with 13 bases in between. CDR1 and CDR2 from the germline V gene are SEHNR and FQNEAQ (reference sequence). The CDR3 runs 12 residues. The CDR3 region is CASSPGLGPQYF. CDR3 in DNA: TGTGCCAGCAGCCCGGGATTGGGGCCGCAGTATTTT.

This clonotype came up many times. V gene TRBV19 combines with J gene TRBJ1-2; D remains ambiguous. The CDR3 runs to 10 residues. With 7 bases removed from V and 6 bases from J, the gap between germline ends came to 6 bases. Germline CDR1 and CDR2: LNHDA and SQIVND (reference sequence). CDR3 loop: CASKGNGYTF. CDR3 DNA: TGTGCCAGTAAAGGGAATGGCTACACCTTC.

The table lists this clonotype with a few counts. The chain recombines TRBV5-1 with TRBJ1-2, with D possibly being TRBD1 (5 bases). Germline assignment: CDR1 SGHRS and CDR2 YFSETQ. There are 17 residues in the CDR3. Trimming removed 4 bases from V and 2 bases from J, with 21 bases in between. CDR3 residues: CASSLLLGADTNYGYTF. CDR3 nucleotide sequence: TGCGCCAGCAGCCTCCTTCTCGGGGCGGACACAAACTATGGCTACACCTTC. Full variable domain (missing parts from reference TRBV5-1 and TRBJ1-2): KAGVTQTPRYLIKTRGQQVTLSCSPISGHRSVSWYQQTPGQGLQFLFEYFSETQRNKGNFPGRFSGRQFSNSRSEMNVSTLELGDSALYLCASSLLLGADTNYGYTFGSGTRLTVV.